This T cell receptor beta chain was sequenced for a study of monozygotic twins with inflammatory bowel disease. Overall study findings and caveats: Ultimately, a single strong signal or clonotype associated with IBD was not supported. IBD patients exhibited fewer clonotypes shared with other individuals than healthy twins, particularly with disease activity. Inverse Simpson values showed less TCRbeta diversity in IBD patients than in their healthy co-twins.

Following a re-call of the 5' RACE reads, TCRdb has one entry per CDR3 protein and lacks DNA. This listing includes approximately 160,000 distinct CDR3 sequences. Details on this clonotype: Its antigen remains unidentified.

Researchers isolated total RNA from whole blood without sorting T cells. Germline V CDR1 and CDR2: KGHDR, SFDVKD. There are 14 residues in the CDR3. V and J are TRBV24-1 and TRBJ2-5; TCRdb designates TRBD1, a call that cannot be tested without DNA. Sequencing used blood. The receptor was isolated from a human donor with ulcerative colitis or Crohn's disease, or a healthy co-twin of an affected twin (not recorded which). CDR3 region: CATSDPRGKETQYF.